This TCR beta chain appears in the sequencing data of a study of blood T cell repertoires in COVID-19. Overall study context: The United States, Italy and Spain were the sources of the acute and convalescent COVID-19 samples.

In the original workflow: It was from reference gene primer amplification that nucleated cell counts were estimated. Sequencing used immunoSEQ multiplex PCR; TCRdb keeps in-frame clones, though not all of them. Clone size and V and J calls were adopted from that table, with D and trimming inferred from the DNA. The table includes about 80,000 clones, roughly 80% detected once. CDR3 size: 15 residues. The V end was cut by 10 bases, the J end by 0 bases, with 15 bases between. Per the germline V gene, CDR1 is SGHTA and CDR2 is FQGNSA. The sequencing input was peripheral blood. The rearrangement uses TRBV7-2 and TRBJ2-2, with no clear D. The receptor was isolated from a woman of 80 years or more with acute or convalescent COVID-19. The CDR3 reads CAISYTTSNTGELFF. In nucleotides, the CDR3 is TGTGCCATTTCTTATACGACATCGAACACCGGGGAGCTGTTTTTT.